The 20 T cell receptor beta chains presented below share a single source sample, sequenced in a study of blood T cell repertoires in COVID-19. The method was immunoSEQ multiplex PCR; TCRdb's version includes in-frame clones alone and lacks a portion of them. The data show about 7,500 clones, less than 75% seen once. The sample consisted of peripheral blood. The receptor source for this set is a human donor in a cohort sampled during active COVID-19.

The chain joins TRBV7-9 to TRBJ2-5, with D possibly matching TRBD2 (6 bases). Germline V lookup: CDR1 SEHNR, CDR2 FQNEAQ (reference sequence). The CDR3 sequence is 13 residues long. V was shortened by 1 base and J by 5 bases, with 8 bases between the two germline ends. The CDR3 DNA sequence: TGTGCCAGCAGCTTAGAGGGGAGGGAGACCCAGTACTTC. Translated, it gives CASSLEGRETQYF.

The chain recombines TRBV10-2 with TRBJ2-2, with 9 bases aligning to TRBD2. Trimming took 6 bases from V and 1 from J; bases not matched to a gene: 6. The CDR3 sequence is 16 residues long. CDR1 is WSHSY, CDR2 SAAADI, per germline. CDR3 sequence: CASSSGAGGNTGELFF. In DNA, the CDR3 is TGCGCCAGCAGCTCCGGAGCGGGAGGGAACACCGGGGAGCTGTTTTTT.

The rearrangement uses TRBV7-9 and TRBJ2-7; 9 bases align to TRBD1. CDR1 is SEHNR and CDR2 is FQNEAQ in the germline V gene (reference sequence). The CDR3 is 16 residues long. V dropped 5 bases and J dropped 4; count of bases not matched to a gene: 12. The CDR3 loop reads CASSEIMGQGVYEQYF. The CDR3 region has the DNA TGTGCCAGCAGCGAAATCATGGGACAGGGTGTTTACGAGCAGTACTTC.

The CDR3 nucleotides read TGTGCCAGCAGCTTAGGAGTGAGTAGCAATCAGCCCCAGCATTTT. It encodes CASSLGVSSNQPQHF. V is TRBV11-2 and J is TRBJ1-5; D call uncertain. The ends were cut back, 1 base at V and 0 bases at J, with 7 bases in the middle. From germline, CDR1 is SGHAT and CDR2 FQNNGV. There are 15 residues in the CDR3.

This clone occurred once. The V call is TRBV7-8, the J call TRBJ2-1, with D perhaps matching TRBD2 (5 bases). The CDR3 is 14 amino acids. V was pared by 2 bases and J by 6 bases, with 11 bases between. CDR1 is SGHVS and CDR2 is FQNEAQ in the germline V gene. In nucleotides, the CDR3 is TGTGCCAGCAGCTTAAGGTGGGAGCCCAATGAGCAGTTCTTC. Encoded protein: CASSLRWEPNEQFF.

The V and J genes are TRBV30 and TRBJ1-5; D gene uncertain. V was clipped by 2 bases and J by 0 bases, with 8 bases between them. CDR1 GTSNPN and CDR2 SVGIG come from the germline V gene (reference sequence). CDR3 length: 14 residues. The CDR3 DNA sequence: TGTGCCTGGAGTACAAATTATAGCAATCAGCCCCAGCATTTT. This codes for CAWSTNYSNQPQHF.

This clone is categorized as medium-sized (0.01 to 0.1%). The V call is TRBV30, the J call TRBJ2-2, with a tentative D call TRBD1 (5 bases). The germline CDR1 and CDR2 sequences are GTSNPN and SVGIG (reference sequence). The V gene lost 5 bases and the J gene lost 7 bases, with 8 bases spanning the gap. The CDR3 extends over 11 amino acids. CDR3 in DNA: TGTGCCTGGGGGCAGGGCGGGGAGCTGTTTTTT. Protein sequence: CAWGQGGELFF.

V usage is TRBV5-6 and J usage is TRBJ1-1; tentative D call: TRBD1 (5 bases). With 4 bases removed from V and 3 bases from J, the gap between germline ends came to 16 bases. CDR1 SGHDT and CDR2 YYEEEE come from the germline V gene. The CDR3 runs to 15 residues. Here the CDR3 reads CASSRGDRYYTEAFF. DNA for the CDR3: TGTGCCAGCAGCCGTGGCGACAGATACTACACTGAAGCTTTCTTT. Looking up the rest from reference TRBV5-6 and TRBJ1-1 gives the full variable domain: DAGVTQSPTHLIKTRGQQVTLRCSPKSGHDTVSWYQQALGQGPQFIFQYYEEEERQRGNFPDRFSGHQFPNYSSELNVNALLLGDSALYLCASSRGDRYYTEAFFGQGTRLTVV.

This chain uses TRBV6-4 with TRBJ1-1; 8 bases line up with TRBD1. This CDR3 comprises 14 residues. The junction had 7 bases not matched to a gene; V was cut back by 6 bases and J by 4 bases. Germline lookup yields CDR1 MRHNA and CDR2 SNTAGT. The CDR3 bases are TGTGCCAGCAGGAGCGAACAGGGGGTCACTGAAGCTTTCTTT. It yields the protein CASRSEQGVTEAFF.

The chain links TRBV6-2 or TRBV6-3 to TRBJ2-7; D is unclear. The CDR3 loop spans 13 amino acids. V lost 2 bases to trimming and J lost 2 bases, with 7 bases between them. In germline, CDR1 is MNHEY, CDR2 SVGEGT. The CDR3 protein is CASSYAETYEQYF. CDR3 nucleotides: TGTGCCAGCAGTTACGCGGAAACCTACGAGCAGTACTTC.

The chain employs TRBV19 and TRBJ2-1; D is perhaps TRBD2 (5 bases). The CDR3 totals 16 residues. The germline V and J ends were trimmed by 8 bases and 0 bases, with 17 bases remaining between them. Germline V lookup: CDR1 LNHDA, CDR2 SQIVND (reference sequence). CDR3 residues: CASPLGVARSYNEQFF. The CDR3 DNA reads TGTGCCAGTCCCCTCGGGGTAGCGCGCTCCTACAATGAGCAGTTCTTC.

This clone was seen a handful of times. The gene calls are TRBV7-9 and TRBJ2-1; 14 nucleotides line up with TRBD2. CDR1 is SEHNR, CDR2 FQNEAQ, per germline (reference sequence). Unmatched junction bases numbered 12, after V lost 5 bases and J lost 3 bases. CDR3 length equals 19 residues. The CDR3 DNA reads TGTGCCAGCAGCGTGCCCGGGACTAGCGGGAGATTTGGCTACAATGAGCAGTTCTTC. The encoded protein is CASSVPGTSGRFGYNEQFF.

The chain combines TRBV9 with TRBJ2-1; 7 nucleotides match TRBD1. The CDR3 contains 14 residues. Looked up from germline, CDR1 is SGDLS and CDR2 is YYNGEE. The V gene end was trimmed by 4 bases and the J gene end by 5 bases; junction bases not matched to a gene: 6. CDR3 residues: CASSSRGTDNEQFF. The CDR3 DNA reads TGTGCCAGCAGCTCTCGAGGGACAGACAATGAGCAGTTCTTC. Based on the CDR3 plus reference TRBV9 and TRBJ2-1, the full variable domain is DSGVTQTPKHLITATGQRVTLRCSPRSGDLSVYWYQQSLDQGLQFLIQYYNGEERAKGNILERFSAQQFPDLHSELNLSSLELGDSALYFCASSSRGTDNEQFFGPGTRLTVL.

This chain's CDR3 is CASGAMTQETQYF. CDR3 DNA sequence: TGTGCCAGCGGAGCAATGACCCAAGAGACCCAGTACTTC. The rearrangement joins TRBV2 to TRBJ2-5; no clear D. The CDR3 extends over 13 amino acids. Germline CDR1 SNHLY, CDR2 FYNNEI. With 8 bases removed from V and 1 base from J, the gap between germline ends came to 11 bases.

The chain joins TRBV15 to TRBJ2-1; weak D call: TRBD2 (7 bases). CDR1 and CDR2 from the germline V gene are LNHNV and YYDKDF (reference sequence). The ends were cut back, 4 bases at V and 8 bases at J, with 21 bases in the middle. The CDR3 is 16 residues long. This CDR3 is CATSKGGLAKDDEQFF. CDR3 nucleotide sequence: TGTGCCACCAGCAAGGGGGGGCTAGCGAAGGATGATGAGCAGTTCTTC.

This rearrangement joins TRBV28 to TRBJ1-4; 7 bases are shared with TRBD1. Unmatched junction bases numbered 10, after V lost 4 bases and J lost 8 bases. Looked up from germline, CDR1 is MDHEN and CDR2 is SYDVKM. The CDR3 covers 15 residues. The CDR3 here is CASSSGTAPWEKLFF. CDR3 sequence (DNA): TGTGCCAGCAGTTCCGGGACAGCCCCTTGGGAAAAACTGTTTTTT. The full variable domain, in which reference TRBV28 and TRBJ1-4 provide the parts outside the CDR3, is DVKVTQSSRYLVKRTGEKVFLECVQDMDHENMFWYRQDPGLGLRLIYFSYDVKMKEKGDIPEGYSVSREKKERFSLILESASTNQTSMYLCASSSGTAPWEKLFFGSGTQLSVL.

This chain uses TRBV9 with TRBJ1-2; the match to TRBD1 covers 8 bases. CDR1 SGDLS and CDR2 YYNGEE come from the germline V gene. The CDR3 covers 16 residues. The V gene end was trimmed by 3 bases and the J gene end by 6 bases; junction bases not matched to a gene: 13. The CDR3 sequence is CASSERLQGARDGYTF. The CDR3 region has the DNA TGTGCCAGCAGCGAGAGGTTGCAGGGGGCGCGAGATGGCTACACCTTC.

V is TRBV6-2 or TRBV6-3 and J is TRBJ2-1, with a weak D call TRBD1 (6 bases). The germline V and J ends were trimmed by 0 bases and 10 bases, with 10 bases remaining between them. Germline values: CDR1 MNHEY, CDR2 SVGEGT. The CDR3 runs 13 residues. This CDR3 is CASSYSGAKEQFF. CDR3 DNA: TGTGCCAGCAGTTACTCGGGGGCGAAGGAGCAGTTCTTC.

Only one count was recorded for this clone. The V call is TRBV30, the J call TRBJ2-7, with D tentatively TRBD1 (5 bases). CDR1 and CDR2 (germline): GTSNPN, SVGIG (reference sequence). There are 15 residues in the CDR3. With 2 bases removed from V and 5 bases from J, the gap between germline ends came to 19 bases. The CDR3 nucleotides read TGTGCCTGGAGTCCACCCATCATAGGGGAACACGAGCAGTACTTC. As protein: CAWSPPIIGEHEQYF.

This clone is labeled medium-sized. V and J are TRBV29-1 and TRBJ2-5, with D tentatively TRBD1 (5 bases). Germline V gene lookup returns CDR1 SQVTM and CDR2 ANQGSEA. V was trimmed by 3 bases and J by 1 base, leaving 15 bases between them. The CDR3 is made up of 15 amino acids. The CDR3 protein is CSVERTTGVQETQYF. The CDR3 bases are TGCAGCGTTGAGAGGACAACAGGAGTCCAAGAGACCCAGTACTTC.